These 27 T cell receptor beta chains share one sample of origin, sequenced in a study of T-cell reconstitution after alpha-beta-depleted transplantation in children. The library targeted TCRbeta and was prepared with unique molecular identifiers. TCRdb fed the PCR reads into MiXCR, producing one record per CDR3 protein. The sample includes some 220,000 distinct CDR3 sequences, roughly 10% of them seen just once. The sample in question was PBMCs, obtained before TCRalphabeta/CD19-depleted stem cell transplant. The receptors here all came from a child under two years old with acute myeloid leukemia, due to receive a stem cell transplant.

This clonotype was counted many times. The J gene is TRBJ2-5, the V gene TRBV11-2, with no clear D. The CDR3 covers 13 residues. The germline CDR1 and CDR2 sequences are SGHAT and FQNNGV. V lost 7 bases and J 4 bases, leaving 13 bases between the germline ends. CDR3 in DNA: TGTGCCAGCACCCCCCCGGTAGGAGAGACCCAGTACTTC. It specifies CASTPPVGETQYF.

This clonotype was found many times. The J gene is TRBJ1-1, the V gene TRBV7-2; no reliable D call. Germline CDR1 and CDR2: SGHTA and FQGNSA. CDR3 size: 15 residues. With 1 base removed from V and 2 bases from J, the gap between germline ends came to 11 bases. The CDR3 spells CASSLDRSPNTEAFF. The CDR3 coding sequence is TGTGCCAGCAGCTTAGACCGATCCCCTAACACTGAAGCTTTCTTT.

This clonotype was seen a single time. This chain connects TRBV5-3 to TRBJ2-1; 11 bases fit TRBD2. TRBV5-3 is noted as an ORF with a role that remains uncertain. The CDR3 length is 16 residues. J was trimmed by 5 bases and V by 9 bases; bases with no gene match: 13. The CDR3 region is CAMSPAGTSGDNEQFF. CDR3 bases: TGTGCCATGAGCCCTGCCGGGACTAGCGGTGACAATGAGCAGTTCTTC.

Of note for this clonotype: Possible read error: a much larger clone is one base away. The conserved phenylalanine or tryptophan is not found at the CDR3 terminus, so this likely reflects a read error. The CDR3 loop is CASSQVGTGGRETQYI. Here the CDR3 DNA reads TGTGCCAGCAGCCAAGTGGGGACAGGGGGTCGCGAGACCCAGTACATC. The chain carries TRBV4-2 and TRBJ2-5; 11 bases align to TRBD1. The V gene end was trimmed by 1 base and the J gene end by 5 bases; junction bases not matched to a gene: 6. CDR1 and CDR2 (germline): LGHNA, YNFKEQ. This CDR3 is built from 16 residues.

This clonotype occurred many times. The rearrangement uses TRBV25-1 and TRBJ1-6, with D unresolved. In germline, CDR1 is MGHDK, CDR2 SYGVNS. Trimming removed 3 bases at V and 5 bases at J, with 8 bases between. The CDR3 covers 14 residues. In DNA form, the CDR3 reads TGTGCCAGCAGTGACCGTCTTAATAATTCACCCCTCCACTTT. It yields the protein CASSDRLNNSPLHF.

This clonotype was seen repeatedly, ten times or more. V is TRBV20-1 and J is TRBJ2-1, with 11 bases aligning to TRBD2. The CDR3 is 12 amino acids. The germline V gene encodes CDR1 DFQATT and CDR2 SNEGSKA (reference sequence). Trimming removed 7 bases from V and 8 bases from J; junction bases left unmatched: 4. In DNA form, the CDR3 reads TGCAGTGAGACTAGCGGGATGGATGAGCAGTTCTTC. It translates to CSETSGMDEQFF.

At least ten counts were recorded for this clonotype. The rearrangement joins TRBV10-2 to TRBJ2-3, with TRBD2 matching over 16 bases. The CDR3 contains 19 residues. The V segment lost 1 base and the J segment 0 bases; nucleotides outside the gene matches: 4. Germline V lookup: CDR1 WSHSY, CDR2 SAAADI. CDR3: CASSEWGLAGGPSTDTQYF. CDR3 bases: TGCGCCAGCAGTGAGTGGGGACTAGCGGGAGGGCCTAGCACAGATACGCAGTATTTT.

A few counts support this clonotype. This chain connects TRBV20-1 to TRBJ2-7, with 8 bases aligning to TRBD2. After removal of 1 base from V and 6 bases from J, the junction contained 11 bases not matched to a gene. This CDR3 spans 15 amino acids. The germline V gene has CDR1 DFQATT and CDR2 SNEGSKA (reference sequence). This CDR3 is CSARAREGRVREQYF. The CDR3 DNA sequence: TGCAGTGCTAGAGCACGGGAGGGGAGAGTTCGCGAGCAGTACTTC.

In its sample, this clonotype was seen many times. The chain carries TRBV7-2 and TRBJ1-4; D might be TRBD1 (6 bases). Trimming took off 1 base at V and 5 bases at J, with 17 bases between the two ends. The CDR3 spans 17 residues. Per the germline V gene, CDR1 is SGHTA and CDR2 is FQGNSA. Here the CDR3 reads CASSLVRADRLNEKLFF. The CDR3 DNA follows: TGTGCCAGCAGCTTAGTGAGGGCTGACAGGTTAAATGAAAAACTGTTTTTT.

J is TRBJ2-2 and V is TRBV5-4, with a weak D call TRBD1 (5 bases). Per the germline V gene, CDR1 is SGHNT and CDR2 is YYREEE (reference sequence). The CDR3 consists of 15 residues. With 1 base removed from V and 4 bases from J, the gap between germline ends came to 11 bases. CDR3 nucleotides: TGTGCCAGCAGCTTGTCTCGGACACTCACCGGGGAGCTGTTTTTT. It specifies CASSLSRTLTGELFF.

Ten or more counts support this clonotype. The chain employs TRBV5-1 and TRBJ2-2, with a possible D match to TRBD1 (5 bases). Germline assignment: CDR1 SGHRS and CDR2 YFSETQ. V was trimmed by 0 bases and J by 6 bases, leaving 15 bases between them. The CDR3 totals 16 residues. Written as DNA, the CDR3 is TGCGCCAGCAGCTTGGATCCATCAGTACAGGCCGGGGAGCTGTTTTTT. This codes for CASSLDPSVQAGELFF. The entire variable domain, with the rest obtained from reference TRBV5-1 and TRBJ2-2, is as follows: KAGVTQTPRYLIKTRGQQVTLSCSPISGHRSVSWYQQTPGQGLQFLFEYFSETQRNKGNFPGRFSGRQFSNSRSEMNVSTLELGDSALYLCASSLDPSVQAGELFFGEGSRLTVL.

Many counts were recorded for this clonotype. The chain combines TRBV5-6 with TRBJ1-1; D is ambiguous. The germline CDR1 and CDR2 sequences are SGHDT and YYEEEE. Trimming shortened V by 5 bases and J by 0 bases, and 11 bases separated the two germline ends. This CDR3 comprises 14 residues. CDR3 sequence reads: CASRREALNTEAFF. CDR3 nucleotide sequence: TGTGCCAGCAGGAGGGAGGCTCTGAACACTGAAGCTTTCTTT.

This clonotype was counted many times. The genes are TRBV19 and TRBJ2-6, with TRBD1 as a possible D gene (5 bases). CDR1 and CDR2 (germline): LNHDA, SQIVND (reference sequence). Trimming removed 7 bases at V and 0 bases at J, with 10 bases between. The CDR3 is 15 amino acids. The CDR3 DNA reads TGTGCCAGTACCTACAGGTTCTCTGGGGCCAACGTCCTGACTTTC. This sequence encodes CASTYRFSGANVLTF.

V and J are TRBV18 and TRBJ1-1; the D is unclear. This CDR3 region has 15 residues. The germline V and J ends were trimmed by 5 bases and 5 bases, with 18 bases remaining between them. From germline, CDR1 is KGHSH and CDR2 LQKENI. In DNA, the CDR3 is TGTGCCAGCTCAACAATATTGACGACGTCTACTGAAGCTTTCTTT. Encoded protein: CASSTILTTSTEAFF.

Notes on this clonotype: A much larger clone is a single base away; this may be a read error. The chain is built from TRBV19 and TRBJ1-5, with 7 bases matching TRBD1. The length of the CDR3 is 15 residues. The ends lost 6 bases at V and 6 bases at J; junction bases unmatched: 11. Germline values: CDR1 LNHDA, CDR2 SQIVND (reference sequence). The CDR3: CASSGPETGSQPQHF. As DNA, the CDR3 is TGTGCCAGTAGCGGGCCGGAGACAGGGTCTCAGCCCCAGCATTTT.

This clonotype was observed at least ten times. The chain recombines TRBV9 with TRBJ2-1, with D unresolved. The CDR3 has 16 amino acids. The V gene's germline CDR1 is SGDLS and CDR2 YYNGEE. The V end lost 3 bases, the J end lost 3 bases, and 16 bases lay between the germline ends. CDR3 nucleotides: TGTGCCAGCAGCGCGGGCACCGCGTCTCTCTACAATGAGCAGTTCTTC. Translating it yields CASSAGTASLYNEQFF.

Many counts were recorded for this clonotype. The genes are TRBV10-3 and TRBJ1-4; D unresolved. This CDR3 has 14 amino acids. Per the germline V gene, CDR1 is ENHRY and CDR2 is SYGVKD. Between the trimmed V and J ends, which lost 3 bases and 3 bases, there was a span of 8 bases. This CDR3 is CAISEDGANEKLFF. The CDR3 DNA reads TGTGCCATCAGTGAAGATGGAGCTAATGAAAAACTGTTTTTT.

This clonotype is classed as medium-sized (0.01 to 0.1%). V is TRBV5-1 and J is TRBJ1-5; 7 nucleotides align to TRBD1. J was trimmed by 3 bases and V by 3 bases; bases with no gene match: 3. Germline loops: CDR1 SGHRS, CDR2 YFSETQ. The CDR3 is 14 residues long. CDR3 region: CASSWDSSNQPQHF. The CDR3, as DNA: TGCGCCAGCAGCTGGGACAGCTCCAATCAGCCCCAGCATTTT.

Ten or more counts support this clonotype. This chain connects TRBV11-2 to TRBJ1-3; no firm D call. Germline V gene data show CDR1 as SGHAT and CDR2 as FQNNGV. The V end lost 6 bases, the J end lost 0 bases, and 12 bases lay between the germline ends. This CDR3 comprises 15 residues. The CDR3 DNA sequence: TGTGCCAGCAGGACCTTACAGAGCTCTGGAAACACCATATATTTT. Its translation: CASRTLQSSGNTIYF.

This chain uses TRBV4-3 with TRBJ2-5; unclear D gene. The CDR3 is 15 residues long. Germline V lookup: CDR1 LGHNA, CDR2 YSLEER. Deletions cut 0 bases from V and 7 bases from J, with 15 bases between. This CDR3 is CASSQDYARSGTQYF. Written as DNA, the CDR3 is TGCGCCAGCAGCCAAGATTACGCTCGGTCGGGGACCCAGTACTTC.

This clonotype has ten or more counts. This chain links TRBV19 with TRBJ2-7; D is possibly TRBD1 or TRBD2 (6 bases each). Trimming took 3 bases from V and 0 from J, leaving 12 bases between them. Germline assignment: CDR1 LNHDA and CDR2 SQIVND (reference sequence). The CDR3 loop spans 15 amino acids. The CDR3 reads CASSMRGGLSYEQYF. The CDR3 DNA sequence: TGTGCCAGTAGTATGAGAGGGGGACTCTCCTACGAGCAGTACTTC.

This clonotype was picked up a small number of times. This chain joins TRBV4-2 and TRBJ2-2, with 14 positions matching TRBD2. V dropped 4 bases and J dropped 1; count of bases not matched to a gene: 5. Germline loops: CDR1 LGHNA, CDR2 YNFKEQ. The CDR3 covers 18 residues. Written as DNA, the CDR3 is TGTGCCAGCAGCCGTCCCGGACTAGCGGGAGGGAACACCGGGGAGCTGTTTTTT. Encoded protein: CASSRPGLAGGNTGELFF.

This clonotype was observed a few times. The chain couples TRBV6-2 or TRBV6-3 to TRBJ2-7; 9 nucleotides agree with TRBD2. J was trimmed by 3 bases and V by 2 bases; bases with no gene match: 2. Per the germline V gene, CDR1 is MNHEY and CDR2 is SVGEGT. The CDR3 covers 14 residues. The DNA for the CDR3 is TGTGCCAGCAGTTACGGACTAGCGTTCTACGAGCAGTACTTC. Amino acid sequence: CASSYGLAFYEQYF.

This clonotype has at least ten counts. The chain combines TRBV5-1 with TRBJ2-6; D not certain. V lost 2 bases and J lost 2, with 5 bases in between. CDR3 length: 14 residues. Germline CDR1 SGHRS, CDR2 YFSETQ. CDR3 nucleotide sequence: TGCGCCAGCAGCTTAGGACCTGGGGCCAACGTCCTGACTTTC. Translation: CASSLGPGANVLTF.

This clonotype was seen at least ten times. V and J are TRBV3-1 and TRBJ2-7; D not certain. V was cut by 5 bases and J by 2 bases, with 10 bases left in between. This CDR3 has 13 residues. Germline V gene data show CDR1 as LGHDT and CDR2 as YNNKEL (reference sequence). CDR3 residues: CASSSAGAYEQYF. CDR3 nucleotide sequence: TGTGCCAGCAGCTCCGCTGGAGCCTACGAGCAGTACTTC.

The chain couples TRBV18 to TRBJ2-7, with 9 positions matching TRBD2. The CDR3 consists of 15 residues. In germline, CDR1 is KGHSH, CDR2 LQKENI. The V gene end was trimmed by 3 bases and the J gene end by 0 bases; junction bases not matched to a gene: 3. CDR3 sequence: CASSPTSGHSYEQYF. The CDR3 DNA reads TGTGCCAGCTCACCGACTAGCGGCCACTCCTACGAGCAGTACTTC.

This clonotype was detected ten times or more. The gene calls are TRBV6-5 and TRBJ2-7; 7 positions agree with TRBD1. V shed 11 bases, J shed 2 bases, and the junction held 9 bases outside the gene matches. Germline V lookup: CDR1 MNHEY, CDR2 SVGAGI. The CDR3 runs to 13 residues. As DNA, the CDR3 is TGTGCCGCGATACAGGGGCTGACCTACGAGCAGTACTTC. This gives the protein CAAIQGLTYEQYF.